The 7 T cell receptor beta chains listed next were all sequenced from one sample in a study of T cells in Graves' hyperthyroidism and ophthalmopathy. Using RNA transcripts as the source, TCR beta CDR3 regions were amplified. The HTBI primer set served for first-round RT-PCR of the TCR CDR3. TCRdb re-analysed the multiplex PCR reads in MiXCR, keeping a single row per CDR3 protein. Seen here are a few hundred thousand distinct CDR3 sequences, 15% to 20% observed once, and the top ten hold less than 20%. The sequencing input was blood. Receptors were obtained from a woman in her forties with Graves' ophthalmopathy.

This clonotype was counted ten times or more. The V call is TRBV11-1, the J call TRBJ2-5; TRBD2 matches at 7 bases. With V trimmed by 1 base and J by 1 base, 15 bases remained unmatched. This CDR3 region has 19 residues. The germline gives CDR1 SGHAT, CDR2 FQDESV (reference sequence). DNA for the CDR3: TGTGCCAGCAGCTTAGGGATGTTGGCTAGCGGAACCTTCCAAGAGACCCAGTACTTC. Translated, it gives CASSLGMLASGTFQETQYF.

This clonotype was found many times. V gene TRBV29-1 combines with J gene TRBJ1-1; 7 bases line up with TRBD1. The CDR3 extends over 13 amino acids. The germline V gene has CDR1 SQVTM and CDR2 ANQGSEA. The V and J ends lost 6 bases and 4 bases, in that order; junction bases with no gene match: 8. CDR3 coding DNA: TGCAGCGTGATCCGACAGGGTGGCACTGAAGCTTTCTTT. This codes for CSVIRQGGTEAFF.

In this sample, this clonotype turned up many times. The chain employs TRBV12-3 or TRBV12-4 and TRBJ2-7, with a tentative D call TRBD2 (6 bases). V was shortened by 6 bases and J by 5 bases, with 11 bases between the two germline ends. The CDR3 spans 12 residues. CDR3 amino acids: CASSRTTNEQYF. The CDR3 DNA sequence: TGTGCCAGCAGCCGGACTACTAACGAGCAGTACTTC.

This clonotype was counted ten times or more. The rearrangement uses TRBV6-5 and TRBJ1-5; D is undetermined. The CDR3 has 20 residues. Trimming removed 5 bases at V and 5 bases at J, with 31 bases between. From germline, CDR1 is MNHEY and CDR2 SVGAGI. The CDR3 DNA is TGTGCCAGCAGTCCCCAAAGATCCGGGTCCTTGGTTGTTGTGGATCAGCCCCAGCATTTT. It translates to CASSPQRSGSLVVVDQPQHF.

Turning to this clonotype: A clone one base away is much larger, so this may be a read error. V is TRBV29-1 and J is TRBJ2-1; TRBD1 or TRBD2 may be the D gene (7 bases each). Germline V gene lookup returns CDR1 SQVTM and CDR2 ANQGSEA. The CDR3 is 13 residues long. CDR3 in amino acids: CSAHDRDYNGQFF. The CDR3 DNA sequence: TGCAGCGCCCATGACAGGGACTACAATGGGCAGTTCTTC.

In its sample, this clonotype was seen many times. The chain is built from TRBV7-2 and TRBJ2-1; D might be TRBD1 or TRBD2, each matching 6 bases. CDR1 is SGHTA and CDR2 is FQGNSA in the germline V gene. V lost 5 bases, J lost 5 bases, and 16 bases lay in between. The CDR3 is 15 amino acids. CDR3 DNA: TGTGCCAGCAGCGAGAGGAGGGGGAGACACAATGAGCAGTTCTTC. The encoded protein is CASSERRGRHNEQFF.

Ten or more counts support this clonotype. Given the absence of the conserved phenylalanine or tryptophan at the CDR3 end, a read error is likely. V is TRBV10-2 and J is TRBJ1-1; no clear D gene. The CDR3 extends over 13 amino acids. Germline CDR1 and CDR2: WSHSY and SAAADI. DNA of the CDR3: TGCGCCAGCAGTGTACGGGTGAACACTGGAGCTTTCTTG. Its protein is CASSVRVNTGAFL.